Listed here are 8 T cell receptor beta chains from one sample, sequenced in a study of T cells after yellow fever vaccination. TCRdb reprocessed the 5' RACE reads via MiXCR and lists one record per CDR3 protein. The sample includes 300,000 or so distinct CDR3 sequences, around 7.3% of them seen just once. Sequencing was performed on PBMCs, taken 35 to 50 days after the first yellow fever vaccination. All receptors derive from a man aged 18 to 30 who received the YFV17D yellow fever vaccine.

This clonotype came up a few times. The chain has TRBV4-1 and TRBJ1-3; no clear D gene. Germline V gene lookup returns CDR1 MGHRA and CDR2 YSYEKL. Trimming took 0 bases from V and 0 from J, leaving 6 bases between them. This CDR3 is 15 amino acids long. The CDR3 sequence: CASSQDLNSGNTIYF. CDR3 sequence (DNA): TGCGCCAGCAGCCAAGATTTAAACTCTGGAAACACCATATATTTT.

This clonotype has at least ten counts. This chain connects TRBV6-1 to TRBJ2-3; 10 bases align to TRBD1. The V segment lost 6 bases and the J segment 6 bases; nucleotides outside the gene matches: 6. There are 14 residues in the CDR3. Germline CDR1 reads MNHNS; CDR2 reads SASEGT. CDR3 DNA sequence: TGTGCCAGCAGCAGACAGGGGGCTGGGGATACGCAGTATTTT. As protein: CASSRQGAGDTQYF.

This chain joins TRBV20-1 and TRBJ1-5; 7 bases are shared with TRBD1. Looked up from germline, CDR1 is DFQATT and CDR2 is SNEGSKA (reference sequence). J lost 5 bases, V lost 3 bases, and 7 bases had no gene match. The CDR3 contains 14 residues. The chain's CDR3 is CSASMQGVYQPQHF. The DNA for the CDR3 is TGCAGTGCTAGCATGCAGGGGGTTTATCAGCCCCAGCATTTT.

This clonotype has just a few counts. V is TRBV5-6 and J is TRBJ1-4; tentative D call: TRBD1 (6 bases). V was cut by 2 bases and J by 8 bases, with 10 bases left in between. The germline V gene has CDR1 SGHDT and CDR2 YYEEEE. CDR3 length: 13 residues. The CDR3 protein is CASSFGGGEKLFF. In DNA, the CDR3 is TGTGCCAGCAGCTTTGGAGGGGGAGAAAAACTGTTTTTT.

This clonotype was observed a few times. This chain connects TRBV20-1 to TRBJ1-5; TRBD1 might be the D (5 bases). The CDR3 extends over 11 amino acids. V was pared by 7 bases and J by 11 bases, with 15 bases between. Germline V gene lookup returns CDR1 DFQATT and CDR2 SNEGSKA (reference sequence). The CDR3 reads CSVEVRAAQHF. The DNA for the CDR3 is TGCAGTGTTGAAGTCAGGGCAGCCCAGCATTTT.

This clonotype showed up many times. The chain has TRBV20-1 and TRBJ1-1; D is unresolved. CDR3 length equals 12 residues. Germline CDR1 reads DFQATT; CDR2 reads SNEGSKA (reference sequence). V gave up 0 bases and J gave up 9 bases, with 11 bases separating them. CDR3 sequence reads: CSARDNSLKAFF. The CDR3 bases are TGCAGTGCTAGAGATAACAGCCTCAAAGCTTTCTTT.

In this sample, this clonotype turned up a few times. The chain uses TRBV2 and TRBJ2-7, with D perhaps matching TRBD1 (5 bases). V gave up 3 bases and J gave up 2 bases, with 11 bases separating them. There are 14 residues in the CDR3. Per germline, CDR1 SNHLY and CDR2 FYNNEI. Written as DNA, the CDR3 is TGTGCCAGCAGTGAGGACACTTCAGCCTACGAGCAGTACGTC. It yields the protein CASSEDTSAYEQYV.

This clonotype occurred a few times. The chain combines TRBV28 with TRBJ2-5; 10 nucleotides match TRBD2. The CDR3 is 15 residues long. Germline loops: CDR1 MDHEN, CDR2 SYDVKM. After removal of 7 bases from V and 3 bases from J, the junction contained 8 bases not matched to a gene. The CDR3 is CASTGLAGVKETQYF. The CDR3 bases are TGTGCCAGCACGGGGCTAGCGGGGGTTAAAGAGACCCAGTACTTC.